These 2 T cell receptor beta chains came from one sample sequenced in a study of cytomegalovirus exposure and HLA in healthy donors. In the PCR, 60 Vbeta and 13 Jbeta primers were used. The protocol was immunoSEQ multiplex PCR, while the TCRdb copy is restricted to in-frame clones and leaves out a portion. The sample holds 55,000 or so clones, just under 85% seen once. Input material: PBMCs. These receptors originate from a man aged 45-60 years in good health and CMV-seronegative.

V is TRBV9 and J is TRBJ2-7; unclear D gene. Trimming took off 4 bases at V and 1 base at J, with 15 bases between the two ends. The germline CDR1 and CDR2 sequences are SGDLS and YYNGEE. This CDR3 has 15 amino acids. The CDR3: CASSIGPGPSYEQYF. The CDR3 DNA follows: TGTGCCAGCAGCATCGGCCCGGGTCCATCCTACGAGCAGTACTTC.

This chain joins TRBV19 and TRBJ1-1; TRBD1 matches 10 bases. V was pared by 5 bases and J by 4 bases, with 7 bases of the junction left unmatched. The CDR3 covers 15 residues. CDR1 is LNHDA, CDR2 SQIVND, per germline (reference sequence). The CDR3 sequence is CASSGPGQGSTEAFF. In DNA, the CDR3 is TGTGCCAGTAGTGGACCGGGACAGGGGAGCACTGAAGCTTTCTTT.